This TCR beta chain originates from a study of T cell responses to AZD1222 COVID-19 vaccine. Study as a whole: Timing groups of about 4 and about 12 weeks for second doses were pooled.

Study-wide results and caveats: When two AZD1222 doses had been given, Spike-specific TCR breadth and depth rose.

The germline gives CDR1 LNHDA, CDR2 SQIVND (reference sequence). This CDR3 has 14 residues. The junction had 5 bases not matched to a gene; V was cut back by 5 bases and J by 7 bases. Using immunoSEQ multiplex PCR, the repertoire was profiled, and TCRdb retains in-frame clones only, with some absent. Of approximately 170,000 clones in the sample, 75% to 95% are singletons; the top ten hold around 4%. As to this clone: Its antigen remains unidentified.

The rearrangement joins TRBV19 to TRBJ1-4; 9 nucleotides align to TRBD1. The sequencing used peripheral blood, collected on day 0 of AZD1222 vaccination. The clonotype was recovered from an adult in good health. CDR3 coding DNA: TGTGCCAGTAGTGGACAGGGGCTGGGTGAAAAACTGTTTTTT. Translated, it gives CASSGQGLGEKLFF.